The 2 T cell receptor beta chains below come from one sample, sequenced in a study of blood T cell repertoires in COVID-19. This table comes from immunoSEQ multiplex PCR, and its TCRdb copy is limited to in-frame clones, with some not included. This table holds about 140,000 clones, around 81% found once. Sequencing was carried out using peripheral blood. These receptor sequences come from a human donor in a cohort sampled during active COVID-19.

The chain combines TRBV19 with TRBJ2-7; 10 bases line up with TRBD2. The CDR3 runs 18 residues. Germline CDR1 is LNHDA and CDR2 is SQIVND (reference sequence). The V gene end was trimmed by 1 base and the J gene end by 1 base; junction bases not matched to a gene: 10. This CDR3 is CASSIVAGGPGLSYEQYF. For the CDR3, the DNA is TGTGCCAGTAGTATAGTAGCGGGAGGACCAGGACTGTCCTACGAGCAGTACTTC. Full variable domain (remainder filled in from reference TRBV19 and TRBJ2-7): DGGITQSPKYLFRKEGQNVTLSCEQNLNHDAMYWYRQDPGQGLRLIYYSQIVNDFQKGDIAEGYSVSREKKESFPLTVTSAQKNPTAFYLCASSIVAGGPGLSYEQYFGPGTRLTVT.

This clone was counted between two and nine times. The chain recombines TRBV28 with TRBJ2-7, with TRBD2 as a possible D gene (5 bases). Germline CDR1 reads MDHEN; CDR2 reads SYDVKM. V was trimmed by 3 bases and J by 7 bases, leaving 19 bases between them. The CDR3 is 15 residues long. The CDR3 sequence: CASSFLNRENGEQYF. The DNA of the CDR3 is TGTGCCAGCAGTTTCCTAAACCGGGAAAATGGGGAGCAGTACTTC. The complete variable domain, with remaining parts taken from reference TRBV28 and TRBJ2-7, reads DVKVTQSSRYLVKRTGEKVFLECVQDMDHENMFWYRQDPGLGLRLIYFSYDVKMKEKGDIPEGYSVSREKKERFSLILESASTNQTSMYLCASSFLNRENGEQYFGPGTRLTVT.